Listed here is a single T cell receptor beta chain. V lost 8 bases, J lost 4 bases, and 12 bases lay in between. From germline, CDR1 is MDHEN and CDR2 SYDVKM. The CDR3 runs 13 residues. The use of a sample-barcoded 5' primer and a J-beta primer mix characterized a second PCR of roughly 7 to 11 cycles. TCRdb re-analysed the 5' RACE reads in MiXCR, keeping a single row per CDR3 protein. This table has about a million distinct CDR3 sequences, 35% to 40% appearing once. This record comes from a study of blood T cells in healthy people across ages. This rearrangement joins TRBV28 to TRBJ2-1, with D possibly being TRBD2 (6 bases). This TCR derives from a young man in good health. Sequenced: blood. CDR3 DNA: TGTGCCAGCCTCCCTAGCGTGTACAATGAGCAGTTCTTC. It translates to CASLPSVYNEQFF. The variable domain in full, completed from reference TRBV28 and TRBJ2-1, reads DVKVTQSSRYLVKRTGEKVFLECVQDMDHENMFWYRQDPGLGLRLIYFSYDVKMKEKGDIPEGYSVSREKKERFSLILESASTNQTSMYLCASLPSVYNEQFFGPGTRLTVL.